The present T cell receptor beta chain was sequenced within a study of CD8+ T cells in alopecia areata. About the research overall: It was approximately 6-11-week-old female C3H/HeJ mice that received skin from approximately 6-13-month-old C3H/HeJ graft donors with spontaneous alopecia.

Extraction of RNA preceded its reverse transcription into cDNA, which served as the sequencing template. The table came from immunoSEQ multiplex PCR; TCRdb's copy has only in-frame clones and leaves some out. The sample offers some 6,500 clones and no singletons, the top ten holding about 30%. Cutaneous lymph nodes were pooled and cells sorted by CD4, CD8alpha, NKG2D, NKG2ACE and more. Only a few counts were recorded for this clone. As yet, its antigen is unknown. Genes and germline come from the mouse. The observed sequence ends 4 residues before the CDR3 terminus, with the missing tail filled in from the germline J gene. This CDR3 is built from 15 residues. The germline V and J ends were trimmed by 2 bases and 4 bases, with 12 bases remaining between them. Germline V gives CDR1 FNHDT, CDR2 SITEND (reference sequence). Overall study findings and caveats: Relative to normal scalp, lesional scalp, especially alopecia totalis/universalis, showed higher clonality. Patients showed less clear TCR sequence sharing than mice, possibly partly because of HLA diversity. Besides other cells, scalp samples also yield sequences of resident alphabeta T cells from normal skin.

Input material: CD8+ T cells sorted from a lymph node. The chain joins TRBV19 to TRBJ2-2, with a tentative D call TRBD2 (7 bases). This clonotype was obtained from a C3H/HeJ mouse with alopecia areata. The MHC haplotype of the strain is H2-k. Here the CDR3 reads CASSIGGHGTGQLYF. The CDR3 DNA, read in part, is TGTGCCAGCAGTATTGGGGGGCATGGCACCGGG.